This T cell receptor (beta chain) was sequenced during a study of shared clonotypes between healthy human individuals. About this clone itself: Antigen specificity is unknown.

Germline V gene data show CDR1 as KGHSH and CDR2 as LQKENI. This CDR3 has 15 amino acids. With 4 bases clipped from V and 4 bases from J, the junction kept 5 bases outside the gene matches. Once extracted for a subset, genomic DNA was divided evenly among several immunoSEQ plates. Measured with immunoSEQ multiplex PCR; TCRdb has only the in-frame clones, and not every one. The data show some 650,000 clones, approximately 97% seen once. Study results and limitations: Non-shared clonotypes had lower generation probabilities than those shared by all four donors. Naive subsets typically showed greater estimated richness than memory subsets.

Sequenced: naive CD4+ T cells sorted from blood. As for subset: CD45RA+ positively selected. The clonotype was recovered from a woman under 40 in good health. The chain combines TRBV18 with TRBJ2-2; 8 nucleotides agree with TRBD1. The CDR3 sequence: CASSLQGVGTGELFF. The CDR3 region has the DNA TGTGCCAGCTCACTACAGGGGGTCGGCACCGGGGAGCTGTTTTTT.